There are many counts of the clone carrying this T cell receptor (beta chain). Its antigen is not identified. The sample originates from a study of human T cells and chemical hapten exposure. This sample's time point: pre-sensitization, week 0. The treatment was: therapeutic diphenylcyclopropenone sensitization with weekly scalp DPC. Total RNA was extracted from unfractionated whole blood. Germline V gene lookup returns CDR1 MNHEY and CDR2 SVGEGT. V was clipped by 5 bases and J by 0 bases, with 11 bases between them. This CDR3 is 15 amino acids long. TCRdb fed the RACE reads into MiXCR, producing one record per CDR3 protein. The sample lists about 120,000 distinct CDR3 sequences, approximately 15% occurring once. General study findings and limits: Versus controls, significantly more large CDR3 similarity clusters arose from expanded TCRs.

The sequence was obtained from a young woman with alopecia areata. Some clones in this sample may be carry-over from other donors' samples. The material sequenced was whole blood, taken in connection with sensitization to the hapten diphenylcyclopropenone (DPC). The genes are TRBV6-2 or TRBV6-3 and TRBJ2-1; the D gene is possibly TRBD2 (5 bases). CDR3 sequence: CASSEADPSYNEQFF. CDR3 nucleotides: TGTGCCAGCAGTGAAGCGGACCCCTCCTACAATGAGCAGTTCTTC.